The 13 T cell receptor beta chains listed next were all sequenced from one sample in a study of blood T cell repertoires in COVID-19. The table came from immunoSEQ multiplex PCR; TCRdb's copy has only in-frame clones and leaves some out. The table records 70,000 to 85,000 clones, roughly four fifths of them present only once. The sequenced material came from peripheral blood. These receptors came from a human donor in a cohort sampled during active COVID-19.

The chain combines TRBV6-2 or TRBV6-3 with TRBJ2-1; 7 bases are shared with TRBD1. Germline V gene lookup returns CDR1 MNHEY and CDR2 SVGEGT. V shed 2 bases and J 1 base; nucleotides not matched to a gene: 8. CDR3 length equals 17 residues. For the CDR3, the DNA is TGTGCCAGCAGTTACAAGATTCCGGGACAGTCCTACAATGAGCAGTTCTTC. The encoded protein is CASSYKIPGQSYNEQFF.

This clone was observed a single time. Other DNA sequences in this specimen translate into the identical CDR3. V is TRBV5-1 and J is TRBJ1-3; D unresolved. Germline V gene sequence: CDR1 SGHRS, CDR2 YFSETQ. The CDR3 runs to 14 residues. V was cut by 3 bases and J by 0 bases, with 7 bases left in between. The CDR3 nucleotides read TGCGCCAGCAGCTCCCGGGGCTCTGGAAACACCATATATTTT. This encodes CASSSRGSGNTIYF.

This rearrangement joins TRBV10-2 to TRBJ1-2; D call uncertain. CDR1 is WSHSY and CDR2 is SAAADI in the germline V gene. V was clipped by 7 bases and J by 0 bases, with 15 bases between them. The CDR3 consists of 15 residues. This CDR3 reads CASTPYRDTNYGYTF. The CDR3 DNA sequence: TGCGCCAGCACCCCATACCGCGACACTAACTATGGCTACACCTTC.

This chain uses TRBV21-1 with TRBJ2-1; the D call in the table, TRBD2, was not verified against the DNA. TRBV21-1 is reported as a pseudogene. The CDR3 runs to 15 residues. CDR3 region: CASSKPGGRGNEQFF. The CDR3, as DNA: TGTGCCAGCAGCAAACCGGGGGGCCGTGGGAATGAGCAGTTCTTC.

The DNA for the CDR3 is TGTGCCAGCAGCTTAAGCGGGACTAGCGGGGTGTCTGAGCAGTTCTTC. Amino acid sequence: CASSLSGTSGVSEQFF. V usage is TRBV7-2 and J usage is TRBJ2-1; the match to TRBD2 covers 13 bases. Germline V CDR1 and CDR2: SGHTA, FQGNSA. V lost 2 bases and J lost 9; bases outside the gene matches: 7. This CDR3 contains 16 residues.

V usage is TRBV7-6 and J usage is TRBJ1-2, with 9 bases lining up with TRBD1. The CDR3 spans 16 residues. Trimming at V came to 5 bases and at J to 7 bases, leaving 14 bases not matched to a gene. Germline loops: CDR1 SGHVS, CDR2 FNYEAQ. CDR3 residues: CASSGTGNVGRLGYTF. CDR3 nucleotide sequence: TGTGCCAGCAGCGGGACAGGGAATGTCGGGCGTCTTGGCTACACCTTC.

The CDR3 is CASSEDRGDTEAFF. The CDR3 DNA is TGTGCCAGCAGTGAAGACAGGGGGGACACTGAAGCTTTCTTT. The chain is built from TRBV6-1 and TRBJ1-1; TRBD1 matches at 8 bases. V lost 1 base, J lost 3 bases, and 1 base stayed unmatched. Germline lookup yields CDR1 MNHNS and CDR2 SASEGT. This CDR3 has 14 amino acids.

The chain uses TRBV5-1 and TRBJ1-1; D remains unclear. Between the trimmed V and J ends, which lost 2 bases and 0 bases, there was a span of 8 bases. CDR3 length: 14 residues. Looked up from germline, CDR1 is SGHRS and CDR2 is YFSETQ. The CDR3 DNA sequence: TGCGCCAGCAGCTTAGGACTACTGAACACTGAAGCTTTCTTT. Protein product: CASSLGLLNTEAFF.

This clone has a single count. The chain is built from TRBV4-2 and TRBJ2-3; 12 nucleotides agree with TRBD2. In germline, CDR1 is LGHNA, CDR2 YNFKEQ. The CDR3 covers 16 residues. V lost 3 bases and J lost 0; bases outside the gene matches: 1. The DNA of the CDR3 is TGTGCCAGCAGCCAGACTAGCGGGGGAAGCACAGATACGCAGTATTTT. Translating it yields CASSQTSGGSTDTQYF.

The chain uses TRBV5-1 and TRBJ2-7; unclear D gene. Between the trimmed V and J ends, which lost 2 bases and 2 bases, there was a span of 11 bases. The V gene's germline CDR1 is SGHRS and CDR2 YFSETQ. This CDR3 is built from 14 residues. Written as DNA, the CDR3 is TGCGCCAGCAGCTTCCGAGCTCCTACCTACGAGCAGTACTTC. Amino acid sequence: CASSFRAPTYEQYF.

This clone was detected a few times. This sequence joins TRBV19 and TRBJ1-5, with TRBD1 identical over 11 bases. V lost 4 bases and J lost 6; bases outside the gene matches: 5. The V gene's germline CDR1 is LNHDA and CDR2 SQIVND (reference sequence). This CDR3 region has 15 residues. CDR3 sequence reads: CASSSGTGGSQPQHF. In DNA form, the CDR3 reads TGTGCCAGTAGTAGCGGGACAGGGGGTAGTCAGCCCCAGCATTTT.

This clone was recorded only once. The rearrangement links TRBV29-1 to TRBJ2-1; TRBD1 matches at 9 bases. CDR1 is SQVTM, CDR2 ANQGSEA, per germline. This CDR3 has 16 residues. V trimming: 8 bases; J trimming: 6 bases; junction bases outside the gene matches: 17. CDR3 amino acids: CSTRSKPGQGSNEQFF. In DNA, the CDR3 is TGCAGCACGCGTTCCAAACCGGGACAGGGAAGCAATGAGCAGTTCTTC.

The chain employs TRBV3-1 (or the pseudogene TRBV3-2) and TRBJ1-5; 9 nucleotides agree with TRBD1. The germline V gene has CDR1 LGHDT and CDR2 YNNKEL (reference sequence). The length of the CDR3 is 16 residues. V trimming: 4 bases; J trimming: 6 bases; junction bases outside the gene matches: 10. The CDR3: CASSPYDRGGRQPQHF. The CDR3 region has the DNA TGTGCCAGCAGCCCTTACGACAGGGGGGGGCGTCAGCCCCAGCATTTT.